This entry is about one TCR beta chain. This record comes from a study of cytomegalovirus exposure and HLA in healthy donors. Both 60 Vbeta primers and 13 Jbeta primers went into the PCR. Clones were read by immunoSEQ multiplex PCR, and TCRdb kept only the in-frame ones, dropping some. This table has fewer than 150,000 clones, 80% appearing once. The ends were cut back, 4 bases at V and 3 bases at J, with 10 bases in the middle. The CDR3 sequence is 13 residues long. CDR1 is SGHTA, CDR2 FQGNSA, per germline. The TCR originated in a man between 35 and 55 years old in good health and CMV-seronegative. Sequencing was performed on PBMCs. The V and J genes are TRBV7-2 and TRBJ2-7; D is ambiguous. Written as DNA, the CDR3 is TGTGCCAGCAGCTCCTCGGGTTTCTACGAGCAGTACTTC. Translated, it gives CASSSSGFYEQYF.